What follows describes a single T cell receptor beta chain. These data belong to a study of blood T cell repertoires in COVID-19. On the study more broadly: Sources were T cells, B-cell-depleted T cells, or PBMCs; the material itself was cDNA or gDNA.

CDR3 length: 11 residues. The V and J ends lost 2 bases and 8 bases respectively, with 6 bases between them. Germline V gives CDR1 SGHTA, CDR2 FQGNSA. Seattle-derived patients entered the study during active infection and were followed longitudinally. The table came from immunoSEQ multiplex PCR; TCRdb's copy has only in-frame clones and leaves some out. This sample carries 250,000 to 350,000 clones, almost 90% of them seen once, and the ten largest clones take 10% to 12%. The receptor's source is a woman aged 25-40 years with COVID-19, enrolled during active disease. Material for sequencing was peripheral blood. The J gene is TRBJ1-1, the V gene TRBV7-2; D gene unclear. The CDR3 reads CASSLLREAFF. The CDR3 coding sequence is TGTGCCAGCAGCTTACTGCGAGAAGCTTTCTTT.